This T cell receptor (beta chain) was found in a study of blood T cell repertoires in COVID-19. Study background: Sites across the United States, Italy and Spain contributed samples from acute and convalescent COVID-19. T cells, B-cell-depleted T cells, or PBMCs supplied cDNA or gDNA.

TCRdb keeps only in-frame clones here, not all; method: immunoSEQ multiplex PCR. Of about 280,000 clones listed, about four fifths are singletons. The CDR3 runs to 14 residues. Germline lookup yields CDR1 MDHEN and CDR2 SYDVKM. Losses at the gene ends were 4 bases for V and 15 bases for J; bases not matched to a gene: 12. Sequenced input: peripheral blood. This TCR derives from a woman between 50 and 59 years old who had recovered from COVID-19. The chain links TRBV28 to TRBJ1-4, with TRBD1 matching over 9 bases. The CDR3 region has the DNA TGTGCCAGCAGTTCCGGGACAGGGAAGTATAGTGTGTTTTTT. Translation: CASSSGTGKYSVFF.